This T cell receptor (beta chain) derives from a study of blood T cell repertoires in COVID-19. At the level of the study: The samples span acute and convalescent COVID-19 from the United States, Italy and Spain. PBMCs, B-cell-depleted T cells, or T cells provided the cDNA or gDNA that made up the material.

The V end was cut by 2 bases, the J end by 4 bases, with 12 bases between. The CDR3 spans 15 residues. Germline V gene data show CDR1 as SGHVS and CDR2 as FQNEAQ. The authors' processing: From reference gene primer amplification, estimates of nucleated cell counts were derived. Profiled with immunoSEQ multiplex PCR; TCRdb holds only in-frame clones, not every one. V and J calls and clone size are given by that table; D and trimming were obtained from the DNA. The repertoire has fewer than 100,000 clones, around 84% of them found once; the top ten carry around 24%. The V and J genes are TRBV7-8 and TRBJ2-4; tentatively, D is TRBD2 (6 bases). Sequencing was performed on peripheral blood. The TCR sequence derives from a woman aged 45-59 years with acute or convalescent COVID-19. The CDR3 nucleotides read TGTGCCAGCAGCTTATCGGAGGCGGGAAAAAACATTCAGTACTTC. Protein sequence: CASSLSEAGKNIQYF.